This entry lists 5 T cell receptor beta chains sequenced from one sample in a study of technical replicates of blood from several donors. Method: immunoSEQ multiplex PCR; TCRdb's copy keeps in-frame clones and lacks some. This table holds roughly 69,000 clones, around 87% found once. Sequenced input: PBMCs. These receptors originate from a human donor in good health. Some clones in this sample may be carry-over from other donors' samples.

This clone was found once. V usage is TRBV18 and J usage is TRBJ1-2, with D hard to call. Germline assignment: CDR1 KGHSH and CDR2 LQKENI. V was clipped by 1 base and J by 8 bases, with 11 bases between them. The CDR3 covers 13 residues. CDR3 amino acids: CASSPQSLEGYTF. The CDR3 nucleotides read TGTGCCAGCTCACCACAAAGCCTGGAGGGCTACACCTTC.

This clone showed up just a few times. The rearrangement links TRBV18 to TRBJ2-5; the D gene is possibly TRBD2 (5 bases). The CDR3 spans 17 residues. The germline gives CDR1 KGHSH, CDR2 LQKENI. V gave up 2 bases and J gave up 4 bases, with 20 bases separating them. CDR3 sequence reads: CASSPSLDPRRGETQYF. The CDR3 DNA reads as TGTGCCAGCTCACCAAGTCTGGACCCGAGACGGGGAGAGACCCAGTACTTC.

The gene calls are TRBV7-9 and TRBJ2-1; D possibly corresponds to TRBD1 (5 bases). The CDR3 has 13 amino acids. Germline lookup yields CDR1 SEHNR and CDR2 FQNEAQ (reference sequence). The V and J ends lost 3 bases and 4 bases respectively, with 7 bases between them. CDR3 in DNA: TGTGCCAGCAGCTTGAAGGGGTACAATGAGCAGTTCTTC. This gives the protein CASSLKGYNEQFF.

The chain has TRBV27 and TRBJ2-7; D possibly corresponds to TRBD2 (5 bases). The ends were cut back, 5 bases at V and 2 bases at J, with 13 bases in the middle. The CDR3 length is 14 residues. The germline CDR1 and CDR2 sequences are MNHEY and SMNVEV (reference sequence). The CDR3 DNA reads TGTGCCAGCAGTCCCCGGGATGTGGCCTACGAGCAGTACTTC. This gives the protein CASSPRDVAYEQYF.

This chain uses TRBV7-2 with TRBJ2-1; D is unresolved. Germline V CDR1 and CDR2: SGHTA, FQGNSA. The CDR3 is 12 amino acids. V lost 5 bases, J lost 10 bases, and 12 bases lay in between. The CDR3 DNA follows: TGTGCCAGCAGCCCCTACGCAGCGGAGCAGTTCTTC. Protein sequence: CASSPYAAEQFF.